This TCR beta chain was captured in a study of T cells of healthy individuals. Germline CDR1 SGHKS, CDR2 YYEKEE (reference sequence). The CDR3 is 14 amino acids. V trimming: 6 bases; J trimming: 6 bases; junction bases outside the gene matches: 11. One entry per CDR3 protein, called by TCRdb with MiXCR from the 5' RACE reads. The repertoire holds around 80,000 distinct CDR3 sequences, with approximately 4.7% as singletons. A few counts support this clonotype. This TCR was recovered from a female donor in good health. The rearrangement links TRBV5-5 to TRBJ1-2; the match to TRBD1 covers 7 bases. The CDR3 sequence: CASTLGGGRDGYTF. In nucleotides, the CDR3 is TGTGCCAGCACTCTGGGAGGGGGCCGGGATGGCTACACCTTC.